These 18 T cell receptor beta chains came from one sample sequenced in a study of T-cell memory formation after mild COVID-19. TCRdb passed the 5' RACE reads through MiXCR, listing each CDR3 protein once. Of tens of thousands of distinct CDR3 sequences listed, 12% are singletons. Sequenced sample: PBMCs or a T cell subset sorted from them (not recorded which). Receptor source: a man aged 18 to 29 who had mild COVID-19 (a few samples of this study predate the infection). Cell type and time point are not known.

The chain employs TRBV5-1 and TRBJ2-3; 9 bases align to TRBD2. The CDR3 covers 16 residues. V was clipped by 0 bases and J by 8 bases; unmatched bases: 10. Germline V lookup: CDR1 SGHRS, CDR2 YFSETQ. The CDR3, as DNA: TGCGCCAGCAGCTTGGCCCCGGGACCGCGGGAGGGTACGCAGTATTTT. Translation: CASSLAPGPREGTQYF.

J is TRBJ1-2 and V is TRBV4-3, with unresolved D. Germline assignment: CDR1 LGHNA and CDR2 YSLEER. V was clipped by 4 bases and J by 2 bases, with 14 bases between them. This CDR3 contains 15 residues. CDR3 in DNA: TGCGCCAGCAGCCCATCACCGTATTGGAACTATGGCTACACCTTC. Its translation: CASSPSPYWNYGYTF.

This clonotype came up many times. J is TRBJ1-6 and V is TRBV20-1, with D unclear. This CDR3 comprises 15 residues. With 3 bases removed from V and 4 bases from J, the gap between germline ends came to 13 bases. Per germline, CDR1 DFQATT and CDR2 SNEGSKA (reference sequence). The CDR3: CSASPDGRYNSPLHF. The CDR3 region has the DNA TGCAGTGCTAGCCCGGACGGCCGATATAATTCACCCCTCCACTTT.

The chain joins TRBV3-1 to TRBJ2-3; the match to TRBD1 covers 7 bases. This CDR3 has 13 residues. Germline CDR1 is LGHDT and CDR2 is YNNKEL (reference sequence). Unmatched junction bases numbered 3, after V lost 5 bases and J lost 4 bases. DNA of the CDR3: TGTGCCAGCAGCACCCAGGGGGCAGATACGCAGTATTTT. Residues: CASSTQGADTQYF.

DNA of the CDR3: TGTGCCAGCAGCCTTGGGGTCGGGGCCTACGAGCAGTACTTC. This encodes CASSLGVGAYEQYF. The chain recombines TRBV4-2 with TRBJ2-7; possibly TRBD2 for D (5 bases). Trimming pared 4 bases from V and 2 bases from J, leaving 12 bases between. CDR3 size: 14 residues. Per germline, CDR1 LGHNA and CDR2 YNFKEQ.

Ten or more counts support this clonotype. The rearrangement links TRBV27 to TRBJ2-7, with a possible D match to TRBD1 (5 bases). Trimming took 5 bases from V and 0 from J, leaving 11 bases between them. Germline CDR1 reads MNHEY; CDR2 reads SMNVEV (reference sequence). The CDR3 is made up of 14 amino acids. The CDR3 coding sequence is TGTGCCAGCAGTCCCACACAGGTCTCCTACGAGCAGTACTTC. Translation gives CASSPTQVSYEQYF.

The chain has TRBV20-1 and TRBJ1-4; D gene unclear. The V gene lost 1 base and the J gene lost 4 bases, with 10 bases spanning the gap. This CDR3 region has 14 residues. The germline gives CDR1 DFQATT, CDR2 SNEGSKA (reference sequence). CDR3 in amino acids: CSARAGSYNEKLFF. CDR3 nucleotide sequence: TGCAGTGCTAGAGCCGGGAGCTATAATGAAAAACTGTTTTTT.

This chain joins TRBV9 and TRBJ2-1; D is ambiguous. This CDR3 is built from 14 residues. The V end lost 0 bases, the J end lost 4 bases, and 8 bases lay between the germline ends. CDR1 is SGDLS, CDR2 YYNGEE, per germline. The CDR3 nucleotides are TGTGCCAGCAGCGTAGAGGCGGTTTACAATGAGCAGTTCTTC. Its protein product is CASSVEAVYNEQFF.

This clonotype was observed many times. The V call is TRBV7-6, the J call TRBJ2-1; TRBD2 agrees at 9 bases. V shed 1 base and J 0 bases; nucleotides not matched to a gene: 4. The CDR3 is made up of 17 amino acids. Germline V CDR1 and CDR2: SGHVS, FNYEAQ. CDR3 in amino acids: CASSLGGSGGSYNEQFF. Written as DNA, the CDR3 is TGTGCCAGCAGCTTAGGCGGTAGCGGGGGCTCCTACAATGAGCAGTTCTTC.

The rearrangement joins TRBV28 to TRBJ2-7; a weak D match, TRBD2 (6 bases). This CDR3 contains 14 residues. The germline V gene encodes CDR1 MDHEN and CDR2 SYDVKM. V was pared by 5 bases and J by 3 bases, with 14 bases between. CDR3 sequence (DNA): TGTGCCAGCAGTCTCTTCGGGGGTAACTACGAGCAGTACGTC. It encodes CASSLFGGNYEQYV.

J is TRBJ1-2 and V is TRBV7-3; 8 bases are a match to TRBD1. Losses at the gene ends were 5 bases for V and 7 bases for J; bases not matched to a gene: 6. CDR1 is SGHTA and CDR2 is FQGTGA in the germline V gene. This CDR3 spans 13 amino acids. The chain's CDR3 is CASSPGQGAGYTF. The DNA for the CDR3 is TGTGCCAGCAGCCCTGGACAGGGTGCTGGCTACACCTTC.

This clonotype occurred a few times. The rearrangement uses TRBV24-1 and TRBJ2-5; D is unresolved. V was shortened by 2 bases and J by 5 bases, with 11 bases between the two germline ends. There are 14 residues in the CDR3. Germline CDR1 reads KGHDR; CDR2 reads SFDVKD. The CDR3 reads CATSDSSRIETQYF. The CDR3 DNA reads TGTGCCACCAGTGATTCTTCCAGGATCGAGACCCAGTACTTC.

This clonotype was observed a few times. This sequence joins TRBV29-1 and TRBJ2-1; perhaps TRBD2 as D (6 bases). Trimming shortened V by 2 bases and J by 8 bases, and 10 bases separated the two germline ends. Germline V gene lookup returns CDR1 SQVTM and CDR2 ANQGSEA. CDR3 length equals 12 residues. CDR3 residues: CSVERRGDEQFF. As DNA, the CDR3 is TGCAGCGTTGAAAGGAGGGGTGATGAGCAGTTCTTC.

The V call is TRBV5-6, the J call TRBJ2-5, with D possibly being TRBD2 (5 bases). Per the germline V gene, CDR1 is SGHDT and CDR2 is YYEEEE. V gave up 4 bases and J gave up 5 bases, with 24 bases separating them. This CDR3 spans 17 amino acids. This CDR3 is CASSAVKAWSWEETQYF. CDR3 in DNA: TGTGCCAGCAGCGCGGTCAAGGCATGGTCCTGGGAGGAGACCCAGTACTTC.

This clonotype was picked up a small number of times. The rearrangement joins TRBV5-1 to TRBJ1-4, with 8 bases fitting TRBD1. The V and J ends lost 4 bases and 4 bases, in that order; junction bases with no gene match: 9. Germline V lookup: CDR1 SGHRS, CDR2 YFSETQ. The CDR3 has 16 residues. For the CDR3, the DNA is TGCGCCAGCAGCCTACAAGGAACAGGGGGTAATGAAAAACTGTTTTTT. Its translation: CASSLQGTGGNEKLFF.

This clonotype was counted between two and nine times. This chain joins TRBV11-2 and TRBJ2-2; D gene ambiguous. The CDR3 extends over 15 amino acids. CDR1 and CDR2 from the germline V gene are SGHAT and FQNNGV. Trimming removed 5 bases from V and 3 bases from J, with 13 bases in between. The CDR3 sequence is CASSMGRDHTGELFF. CDR3 nucleotides: TGTGCCAGCAGCATGGGAAGGGATCACACCGGGGAGCTGTTTTTT.

This clonotype was counted ten times or more. The chain combines TRBV12-3 or TRBV12-4 with TRBJ2-5, with D unclear. V gave up 3 bases and J gave up 4 bases, with 6 bases separating them. The CDR3 contains 12 residues. For the CDR3, the DNA is TGTGCCAGCAGTTTGGCCCGAGAGACCCAGTACTTC. Translation: CASSLARETQYF.

This clonotype came up a few times. This chain joins TRBV12-3 or TRBV12-4 and TRBJ1-6, with D possibly TRBD1 on 5 matching bases. Trimming took off 7 bases at V and 9 bases at J, with 19 bases between the two ends. The length of the CDR3 is 15 residues. This CDR3 is CASTFGQGGGSPLHF. Written as DNA, the CDR3 is TGTGCCAGCACCTTTGGGCAGGGTGGCGGTTCACCCCTCCACTTT.